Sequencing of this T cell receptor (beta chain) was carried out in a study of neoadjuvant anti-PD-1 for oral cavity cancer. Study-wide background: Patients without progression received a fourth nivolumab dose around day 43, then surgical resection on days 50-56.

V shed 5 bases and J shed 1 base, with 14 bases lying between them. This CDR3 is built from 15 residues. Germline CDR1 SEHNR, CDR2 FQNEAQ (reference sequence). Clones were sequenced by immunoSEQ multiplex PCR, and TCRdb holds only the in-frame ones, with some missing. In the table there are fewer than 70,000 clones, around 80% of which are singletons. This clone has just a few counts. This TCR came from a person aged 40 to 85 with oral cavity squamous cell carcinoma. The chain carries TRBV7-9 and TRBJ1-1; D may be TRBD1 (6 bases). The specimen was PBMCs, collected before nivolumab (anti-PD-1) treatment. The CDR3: CASSPRGQWNTEAFF. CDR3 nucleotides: TGTGCCAGCAGCCCCCGTGGACAGTGGAACACTGAAGCTTTCTTT.